This T cell receptor beta chain came from a study of T cell repertoires in cytomegalovirus infection (dated by TCRdb to between 2019 and 2020). Regarding the complete study: Alongside well-studied HLA-B-restricted epitopes, the peptide stimulations were aimed at recently identified HLA-C-restricted CMV epitopes, whose presentation resists viral immunomodulation. Donor HLA type was relevant to the analysis, as public TCR beta signatures indicated carriage of CMV infection together with the matching HLA type.

What the research found in general, with its limitations: Carriers of CMV infection plus the relevant HLA type were discriminated by the cumulative frequency of public TCR beta family members in the study cohort and in an independent roughly 380-donor cohort. The ex vivo response was dominated by HLA-C-restricted CMV-specific TCR beta clonotypes, and the single most frequent clonotype in two of eight donors was supplied by these HLA-C-restricted clonotypes.

The table lists this clonotype with many counts. Its antigen has not been determined. No per-base quality is available; no much larger clone lies one base away. The treatment or condition label here, explained by the study, means: in vitro stimulation with specific CMV peptide epitopes to enrich CMV-specific T cells. CDR1 SNHLY and CDR2 FYNNEI were looked up in the germline V gene. Trimming takes 4 bases from V and 2 bases from J, and the germline ends sit 16 bases apart. The CDR3 goes from the cysteine to the phenylalanine over 16 residues. Just the 48-base CDR3 DNA is kept, in frame starting at base 1. Sequencer: Illumina HiSeq 1500. Using fastp trimming at Q25 and MiXCR clonotype assembly, TCRdb reanalyzed the public sequencing data and kept in-frame beta chains. Identical CDR3 protein sequences are pooled into one entry, listed with their most common genes and DNA. Counted in this sample were almost 90,000 distinct CDR3 sequences; about 29% of them appeared once. Jointly, the top ten make up approximately 71% of the sample.

The sequenced sample was CD8+ T cells from cultured PBMCs, obtained from culture after CMV antigen stimulation. The receptor was isolated from a human donor in good health (CMV status not recorded). Some clones in this sample may be carry-over from other donors' samples. The rearrangement combines TRBV2 with TRBJ2-3; a tentative D call is TRBD2 (6 bases match). The CDR3 loop reads CASSVHRGGFTDTQYF. The DNA reads TGTGCCAGCAGTGTTCACCGGGGAGGTTTCACAGATACGCAGTATTTT. Extended through the reference TRBV2 and TRBJ2-3 proteins, this CDR3 yields the full variable domain: EPEVTQTPSHQVTQMGQEVILRCVPISNHLYFYWYRQILGQKVEFLVSFYNNEISEKSEIFDDQFSVERPDGSNFTLKIRSTKLEDSAMYFCASSVHRGGFTDTQYFGPGTRLTVL.